This passage covers 5 T cell receptor beta chains from one sample sequenced in a study of T cell repertoires in cytomegalovirus infection. One entry per CDR3 protein, called by TCRdb with MiXCR from the reads. The sample shows roughly 630,000 distinct CDR3 sequences, 20% to 25% of them seen only once. What was sequenced was CD8+ T cells from PBMCs. The receptors originated from a human donor in good health (CMV status not recorded). Some clones in this sample may be carry-over from other donors' samples.

The chain joins TRBV13 to TRBJ1-2; D unclear. This CDR3 is built from 14 residues. CDR1 is PRHDT, CDR2 FYEKMQ, per germline (reference sequence). V shed 0 bases and J shed 4 bases, with 9 bases lying between them. CDR3 residues: CASSLGLKSYGYTF. The CDR3 DNA reads TGTGCCAGCAGCTTAGGACTCAAGAGCTATGGCTACACCTTC.

Concerning this clonotype: This sequence may be a read error, since a much larger clone differs from it by one base. The J gene is TRBJ2-1, the V gene TRBV6-2 or TRBV6-3; the D is unclear. This CDR3 comprises 12 residues. CDR1 is MNHEY, CDR2 SVGEGT, per germline. CDR3 residues: CTSSYVLDVVFF. The CDR3 nucleotides read TGTACCAGCAGTTACGTTCTGGACGTAGTGTTCTTC.

The chain joins TRBV28 to TRBJ2-1; D may be TRBD2 (6 bases). V lost 6 bases and J lost 6, with 12 bases in between. The germline gives CDR1 MDHEN, CDR2 SYDVKM. The CDR3 is 13 amino acids. CDR3 residues: CASSQGLRNEQFF. The CDR3 DNA reads as TGTGCCAGCAGCCAGGGACTCCGCAATGAGCAGTTCTTC. Supplemented by reference TRBV28 and TRBJ2-1, the full variable domain reads DVKVTQSSRYLVKRTGEKVFLECVQDMDHENMFWYRQDPGLGLRLIYFSYDVKMKEKGDIPEGYSVSREKKERFSLILESASTNQTSMYLCASSQGLRNEQFFGPGTRLTVL.

With respect to this clonotype: A much larger clone sits a single nucleotide away, making a read error possible. The CDR3 nucleotides read TGTGTCAGCAGATCGGACAGGGTATCCGTTACTGAAGCTTTCTTT. It is translated as CVSRSDRVSVTEAFF. The chain joins TRBV7-3 to TRBJ1-1; 8 bases fit TRBD1. Germline assignment: CDR1 SGHTA and CDR2 FQGTGA. The CDR3 runs to 15 residues.

This clonotype was found a few times. The chain links TRBV27 to TRBJ2-1; D may match TRBD1 or TRBD2 (5 bases each). Per germline, CDR1 MNHEY and CDR2 SMNVEV (reference sequence). The CDR3 runs to 14 residues. V was clipped by 3 bases and J by 9 bases, with 15 bases between them. As DNA, the CDR3 is TGTGCCAGCAGTTTGGGACCGTGGGACGGTGAGCAGTTCTTC. This codes for CASSLGPWDGEQFF.